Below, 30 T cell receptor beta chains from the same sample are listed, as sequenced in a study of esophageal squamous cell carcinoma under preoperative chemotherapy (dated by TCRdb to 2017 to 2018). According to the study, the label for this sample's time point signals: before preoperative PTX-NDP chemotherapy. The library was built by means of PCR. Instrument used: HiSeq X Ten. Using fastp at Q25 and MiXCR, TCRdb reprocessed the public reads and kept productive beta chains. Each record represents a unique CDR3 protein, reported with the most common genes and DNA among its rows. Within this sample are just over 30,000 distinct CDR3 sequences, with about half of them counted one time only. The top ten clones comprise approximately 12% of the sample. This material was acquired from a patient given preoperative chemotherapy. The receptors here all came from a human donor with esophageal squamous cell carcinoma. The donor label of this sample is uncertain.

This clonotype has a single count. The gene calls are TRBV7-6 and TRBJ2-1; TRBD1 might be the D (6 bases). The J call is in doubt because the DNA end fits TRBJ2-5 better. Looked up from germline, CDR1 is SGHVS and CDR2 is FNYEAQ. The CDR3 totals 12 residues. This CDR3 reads CAGSLDEGAQYF. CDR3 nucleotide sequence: TGTGCCGGGAGCTTAGACGAGGGGGCCCAGTACTTC.

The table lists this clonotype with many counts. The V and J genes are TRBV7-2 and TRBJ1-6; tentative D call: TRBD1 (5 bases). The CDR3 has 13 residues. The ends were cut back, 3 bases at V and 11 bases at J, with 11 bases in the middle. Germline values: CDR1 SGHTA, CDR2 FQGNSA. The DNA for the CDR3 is TGTGCCAGCAGCTTCCAGGGCTCGCCACCCCTCCACTTT. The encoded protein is CASSFQGSPPLHF.

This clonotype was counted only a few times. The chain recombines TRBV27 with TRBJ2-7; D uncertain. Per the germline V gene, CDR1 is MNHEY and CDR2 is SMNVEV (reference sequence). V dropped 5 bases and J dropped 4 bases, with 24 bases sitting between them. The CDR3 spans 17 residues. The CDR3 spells CASSPRLYGMKAYEQYF. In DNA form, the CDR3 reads TGTGCCAGCAGTCCCCGATTATATGGTATGAAAGCTTACGAGCAGTACTTC.

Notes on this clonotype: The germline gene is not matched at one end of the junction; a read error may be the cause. CDR3 nucleotides: TGTGCCAGCAGCTTAACTGTGTGCACCGGGACGCTGTATTTT. It is translated as CASSLTVCTGTLYF. V and J are TRBV7-8 and TRBJ2-2; D may be TRBD1 or TRBD2 (5 bases each). The CDR3 sequence is 14 residues long. CDR1 and CDR2 from the germline V gene are SGHVS and FQNEAQ.

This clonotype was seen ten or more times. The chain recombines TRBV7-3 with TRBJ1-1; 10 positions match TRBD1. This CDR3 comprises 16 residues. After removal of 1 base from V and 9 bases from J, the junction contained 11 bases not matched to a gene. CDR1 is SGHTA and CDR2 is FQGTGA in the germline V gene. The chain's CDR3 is CASSLIGGTGDSKAFF. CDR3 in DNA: TGTGCCAGCAGCTTAATAGGGGGGACAGGGGATAGTAAAGCTTTCTTT.

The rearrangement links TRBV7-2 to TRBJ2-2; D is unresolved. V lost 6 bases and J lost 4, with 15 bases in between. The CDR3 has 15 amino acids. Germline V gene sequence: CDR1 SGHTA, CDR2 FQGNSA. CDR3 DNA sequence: TGTGCCAGCAGATCCTTGGGAAGTGTCACCGGGGAGCTGTTTTTT. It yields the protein CASRSLGSVTGELFF. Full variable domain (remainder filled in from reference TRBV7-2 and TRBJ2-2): GAGVSQSPSNKVTEKGKDVELRCDPISGHTALYWYRQSLGQGLEFLIYFQGNSAPDKSGLPSDRFSAERTGGSVSTLTIQRTQQEDSAVYLCASRSLGSVTGELFFGEGSRLTVL.

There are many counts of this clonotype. The CDR3 spells CASSSGTGWYTGELFF. As DNA, the CDR3 is TGTGCCAGCAGTTCCGGGACAGGGTGGTATACCGGGGAGCTGTTTTTT. The V gene is TRBV6-5, the J gene TRBJ2-2, with 9 nucleotides matching TRBD1. Trimming removed 4 bases from V and 5 bases from J; junction bases left unmatched: 8. The CDR3 loop spans 16 amino acids. Per germline, CDR1 MNHEY and CDR2 SVGAGI.

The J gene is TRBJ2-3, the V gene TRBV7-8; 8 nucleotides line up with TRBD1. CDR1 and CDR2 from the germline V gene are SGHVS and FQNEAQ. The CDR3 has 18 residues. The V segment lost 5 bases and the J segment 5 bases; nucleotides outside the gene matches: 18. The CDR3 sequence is CASSRGLRGLGAKDTQYF. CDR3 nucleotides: TGTGCCAGCAGCCGAGGACTCAGGGGGCTGGGAGCCAAAGATACGCAGTATTTT.

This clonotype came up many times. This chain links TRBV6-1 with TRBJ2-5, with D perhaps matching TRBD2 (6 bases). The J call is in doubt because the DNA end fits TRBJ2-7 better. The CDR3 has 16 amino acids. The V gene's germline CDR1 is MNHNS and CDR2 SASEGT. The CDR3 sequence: CASTWQAGPGRSEQYF. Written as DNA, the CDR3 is TGTGCCAGCACCTGGCAAGCGGGCCCAGGGAGGAGCGAGCAGTACTTC.

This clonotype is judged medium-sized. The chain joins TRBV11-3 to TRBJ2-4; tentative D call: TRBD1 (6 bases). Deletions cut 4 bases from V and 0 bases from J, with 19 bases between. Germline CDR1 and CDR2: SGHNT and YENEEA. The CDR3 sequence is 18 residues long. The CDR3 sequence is CASSSLDRWDLAKNIQYF. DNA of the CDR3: TGTGCCAGCAGCTCCCTCGACAGGTGGGATCTAGCCAAAAACATTCAGTACTTC.

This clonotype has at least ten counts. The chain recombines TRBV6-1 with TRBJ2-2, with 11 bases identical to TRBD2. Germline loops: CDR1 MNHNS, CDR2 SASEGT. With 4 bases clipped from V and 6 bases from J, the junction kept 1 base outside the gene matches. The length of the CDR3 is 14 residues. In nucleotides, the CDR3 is TGTGCCAGCAGTGCGGGACTAGCGGCCGGGGAGCTGTTTTTT. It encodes CASSAGLAAGELFF.

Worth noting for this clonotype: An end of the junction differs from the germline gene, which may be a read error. This CDR3 reads CASSVGPGGGDQEIQYF. CDR3 bases: TGTGCCAGCAGCGTGGGACCGGGGGGAGGGGACCAAGAGATCCAGTACTTC. V is TRBV7-3 and J is TRBJ2-5, with 7 positions matching TRBD2. This CDR3 spans 17 amino acids. Germline V gene lookup returns CDR1 SGHTA and CDR2 FQGTGA.

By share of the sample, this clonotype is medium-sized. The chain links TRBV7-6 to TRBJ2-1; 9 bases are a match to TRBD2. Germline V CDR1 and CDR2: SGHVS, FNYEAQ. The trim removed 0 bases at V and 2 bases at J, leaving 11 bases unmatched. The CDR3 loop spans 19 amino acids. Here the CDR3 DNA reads TGTGCCAGCAGCTTAGCGTTAGCGTCGGCGGGAGGGCCCTACAATGAGCAGTTCTTC. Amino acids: CASSLALASAGGPYNEQFF.

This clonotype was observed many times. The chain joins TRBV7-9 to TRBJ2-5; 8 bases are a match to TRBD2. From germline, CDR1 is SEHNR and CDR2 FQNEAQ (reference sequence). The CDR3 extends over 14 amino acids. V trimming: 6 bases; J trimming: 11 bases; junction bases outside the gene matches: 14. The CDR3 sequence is CASSRAGDYNEQYF. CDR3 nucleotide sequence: TGTGCCAGCAGTAGAGCGGGAGACTACAATGAGCAGTACTTC.

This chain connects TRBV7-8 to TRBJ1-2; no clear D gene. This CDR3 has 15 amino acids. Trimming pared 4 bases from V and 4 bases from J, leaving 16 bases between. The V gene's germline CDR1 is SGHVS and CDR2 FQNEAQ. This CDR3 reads CASSSGQALLYGYTF. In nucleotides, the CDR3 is TGTGCCAGCAGCTCTGGCCAGGCCCTCCTCTATGGCTACACCTTC.

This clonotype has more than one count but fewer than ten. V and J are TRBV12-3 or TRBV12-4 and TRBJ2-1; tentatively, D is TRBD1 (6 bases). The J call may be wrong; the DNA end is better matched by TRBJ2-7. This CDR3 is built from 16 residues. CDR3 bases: TGTGCCAGCAGGTCATATGGGGGCGTAAATTACAATGAGCAGTACTTC. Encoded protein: CASRSYGGVNYNEQYF.

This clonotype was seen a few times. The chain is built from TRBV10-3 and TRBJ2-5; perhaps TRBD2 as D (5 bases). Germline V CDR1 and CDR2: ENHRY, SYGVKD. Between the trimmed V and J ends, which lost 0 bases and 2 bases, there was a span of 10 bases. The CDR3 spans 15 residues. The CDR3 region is CAISESSRGQETQYF. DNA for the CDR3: TGTGCCATCAGTGAGTCGAGCCGGGGTCAAGAGACCCAGTACTTC.

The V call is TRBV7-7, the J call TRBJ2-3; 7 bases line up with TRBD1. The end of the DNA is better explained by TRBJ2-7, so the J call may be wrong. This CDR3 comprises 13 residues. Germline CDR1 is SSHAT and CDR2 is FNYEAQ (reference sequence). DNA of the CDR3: TGTGCTACGGGGTTAGGGGGCACAGATACGCAGTACTTC. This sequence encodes CATGLGGTDTQYF.

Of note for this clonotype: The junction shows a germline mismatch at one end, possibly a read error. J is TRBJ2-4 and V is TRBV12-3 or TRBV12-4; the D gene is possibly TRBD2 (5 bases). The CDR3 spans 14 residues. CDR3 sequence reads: CAGSGDGGRKIQYF. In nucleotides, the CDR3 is TGTGCCGGCAGCGGAGACGGTGGCCGGAAGATTCAGTACTTC.

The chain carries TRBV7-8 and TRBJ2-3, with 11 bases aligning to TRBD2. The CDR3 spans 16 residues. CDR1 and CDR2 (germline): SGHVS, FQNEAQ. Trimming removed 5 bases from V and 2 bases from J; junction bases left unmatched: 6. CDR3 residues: CASSVGLAGNTDTQYF. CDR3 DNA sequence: TGTGCCAGCAGCGTCGGACTAGCGGGCAACACAGATACGCAGTATTTT.

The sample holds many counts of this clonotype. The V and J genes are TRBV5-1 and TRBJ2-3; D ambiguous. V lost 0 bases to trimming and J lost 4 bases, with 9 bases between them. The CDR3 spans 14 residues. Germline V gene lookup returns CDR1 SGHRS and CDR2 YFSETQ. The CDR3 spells CASSLVSSADTQYF. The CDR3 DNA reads TGCGCCAGCAGCTTGGTTAGCAGCGCAGATACGCAGTATTTT. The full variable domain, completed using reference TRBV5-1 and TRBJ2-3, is KAGVTQTPRYLIKTRGQQVTLSCSPISGHRSVSWYQQTPGQGLQFLFEYFSETQRNKGNFPGRFSGRQFSNSRSEMNVSTLELGDSALYLCASSLVSSADTQYFGPGTRLTVL.

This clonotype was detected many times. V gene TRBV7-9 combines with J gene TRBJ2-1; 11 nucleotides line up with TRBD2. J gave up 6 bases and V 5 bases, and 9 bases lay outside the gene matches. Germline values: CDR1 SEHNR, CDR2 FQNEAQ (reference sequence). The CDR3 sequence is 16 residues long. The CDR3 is CASSGGTSGVSNEQFF. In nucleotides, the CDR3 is TGTGCCAGCAGCGGAGGGACTAGCGGAGTTAGCAATGAGCAGTTCTTC.

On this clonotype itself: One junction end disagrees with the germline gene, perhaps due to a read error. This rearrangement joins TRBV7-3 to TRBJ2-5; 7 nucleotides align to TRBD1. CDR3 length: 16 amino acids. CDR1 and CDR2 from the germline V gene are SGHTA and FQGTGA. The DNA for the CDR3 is TGTGCCAGCGGGGGCACAGGGGCCCCAGACCAGGAGACCCAGTACTTT. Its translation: CASGGTGAPDQETQYF.

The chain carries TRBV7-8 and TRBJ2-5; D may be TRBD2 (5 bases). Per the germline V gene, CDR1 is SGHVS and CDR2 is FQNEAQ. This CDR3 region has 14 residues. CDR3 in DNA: TGTGCGGGCAGCTGGGCGGGTGGCCAAGATACGCAGTACTTC. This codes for CAGSWAGGQDTQYF.

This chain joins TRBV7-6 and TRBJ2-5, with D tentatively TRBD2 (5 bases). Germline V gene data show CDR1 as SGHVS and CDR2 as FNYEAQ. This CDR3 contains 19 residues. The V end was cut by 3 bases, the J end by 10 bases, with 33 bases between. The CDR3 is CASSLDPPIAGRDQNIQYF. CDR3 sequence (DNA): TGTGCCAGCAGCTTGGATCCGCCCATCGCGGGCCGAGACCAAAACATCCAGTACTTC. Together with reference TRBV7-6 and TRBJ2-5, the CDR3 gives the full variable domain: GAGVSQSPRYKVTKRGQDVALRCDPISGHVSLYWYRQALGQGPEFLTYFNYEAQQDKSGLPNDRFSAERPEGSISTLTIQRTEQRDSAMYRCASSLDPPIAGRDQNIQYFGPGTRLLVL.

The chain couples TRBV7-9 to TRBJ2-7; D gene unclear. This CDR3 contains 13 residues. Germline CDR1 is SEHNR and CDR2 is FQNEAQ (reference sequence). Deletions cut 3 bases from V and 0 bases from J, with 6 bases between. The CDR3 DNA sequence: TGTGCCAGCAGCTTGACTTCCTCCTACGAGCAGTACTTC. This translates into CASSLTSSYEQYF.

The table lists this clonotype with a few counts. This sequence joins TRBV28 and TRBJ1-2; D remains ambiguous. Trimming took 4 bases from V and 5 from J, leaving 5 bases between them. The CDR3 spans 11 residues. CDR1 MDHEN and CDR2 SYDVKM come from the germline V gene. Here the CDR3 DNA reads TGTGCCAGCAGTTCGCAGTATGGCTACACCTTC. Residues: CASSSQYGYTF.

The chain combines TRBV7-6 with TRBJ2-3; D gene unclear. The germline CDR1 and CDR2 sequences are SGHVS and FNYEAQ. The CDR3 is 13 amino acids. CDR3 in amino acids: CVTGLSTEDTQYF. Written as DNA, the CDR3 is TGTGTCACGGGCTTGTCAACCGAAGATACGCAGTATTTT.

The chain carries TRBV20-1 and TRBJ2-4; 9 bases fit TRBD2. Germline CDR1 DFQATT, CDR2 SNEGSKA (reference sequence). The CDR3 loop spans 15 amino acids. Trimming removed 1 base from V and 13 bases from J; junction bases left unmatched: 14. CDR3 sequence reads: CSARVGAGGSDEQYF. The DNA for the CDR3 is TGCAGTGCTAGAGTAGGAGCGGGAGGTTCCGATGAGCAGTACTTC.

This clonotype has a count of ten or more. In DNA, the CDR3 is TGTGCCAGCAGCTTAGGGTGGGTTGAGCAGTTCTTC. Protein sequence: CASSLGWVEQFF. J is TRBJ2-1 and V is TRBV7-2; D not resolved. Trimming removed 1 base at V and 9 bases at J, with 7 bases between. The germline gives CDR1 SGHTA, CDR2 FQGNSA. The CDR3 spans 12 residues.